This entry is about one TCR beta chain. In the study's own analysis: Using reference gene primer amplification, nucleated cell counts were estimated. TCRdb's copy holds only in-frame clones and misses some; the assay was immunoSEQ multiplex PCR. The DNA was the basis for D and trimming; V, J and clone size are from that table. The table lists 160,000 or so clones, roughly 80% of them singletons. This sample was included in a study of blood T cell repertoires in COVID-19. Across the study: Donors in the United States, Italy and Spain gave samples during acute or convalescent COVID-19. PBMCs, B-cell-depleted T cells, or T cells provided the cDNA or gDNA that made up the material.

The CDR3 runs 15 residues. The ends were cut back, 1 base at V and 0 bases at J, with 9 bases in the middle. The germline CDR1 and CDR2 sequences are LGHDT and YNNKEL (reference sequence). This clonotype was sampled from a woman of 80 years or more with acute or convalescent COVID-19. The chain links TRBV3-1 (or the pseudogene TRBV3-2) to TRBJ1-1, with D unclear. Sample: peripheral blood. DNA for the CDR3: TGTGCCAGCAGCCAAGGGGAGGTACTGAACACTGAAGCTTTCTTT. Protein sequence: CASSQGEVLNTEAFF.